One and the same sample provided the 21 T cell receptor beta chains below, sequenced in a study of technical replicates of blood from several donors. Method: immunoSEQ multiplex PCR; TCRdb's copy keeps in-frame clones and lacks some. The sample records 85,000 to 100,000 clones, around 95% being singletons. The sample comprised T cells isolated from PBMCs. The receptors derive from a human donor in good health.

The genes are TRBV5-3 and TRBJ1-2; D is undetermined. TRBV5-3 is an open reading frame, and its role is uncertain. The CDR3 is made up of 18 amino acids. V lost 0 bases, J lost 4 bases, and 22 bases lay in between. CDR3 loop: CARSLETMESFPRYGYTF. CDR3 DNA sequence: TGTGCCAGAAGCTTGGAAACCATGGAGTCTTTCCCCCGCTATGGCTACACCTTC.

This chain connects TRBV6-1 to TRBJ2-3; tentative D call: TRBD2 (6 bases). Trimming left V 5 bases short and J 0 bases short, with 6 bases between. The germline gives CDR1 MNHNS, CDR2 SASEGT. The CDR3 is made up of 13 amino acids. CDR3 nucleotide sequence: TGTGCCAGCAGTACTAGCAGCACAGATACGCAGTATTTT. This sequence encodes CASSTSSTDTQYF.

The rearrangement links TRBV19 to TRBJ2-5; D may be TRBD1 (7 bases). The length of the CDR3 is 13 residues. Germline-derived CDR1 and CDR2 are LNHDA and SQIVND (reference sequence). Trimming shortened V by 1 base and J by 5 bases, and 8 bases separated the two germline ends. CDR3 DNA sequence: TGTGCCAGTAGTATAGCAGGGGGGGAGACCCAGTACTTC. Its protein product is CASSIAGGETQYF.

CDR3 DNA: TGTGCCAGCAGCCAAACCCGGGACTTAGAAGCTTTCTTT. Protein sequence: CASSQTRDLEAFF. This chain joins TRBV14 and TRBJ1-1, with D maybe TRBD1 (5 bases). Germline V gene sequence: CDR1 SGHDN, CDR2 FVKESK. The CDR3 contains 13 residues. V shed 2 bases and J shed 8 bases, with 12 bases lying between them.

This chain joins TRBV5-5 and TRBJ1-2, with TRBD1 identical over 12 bases. The ends lost 1 base at V and 2 bases at J; junction bases unmatched: 9. The length of the CDR3 is 18 residues. Germline CDR1 is SGHKS and CDR2 is YYEKEE (reference sequence). This CDR3 is CASSLPRGQGASNYGYTF. Here the CDR3 DNA reads TGTGCCAGCAGCTTGCCTCGGGGACAGGGGGCGTCGAACTATGGCTACACCTTC.

V and J are TRBV4-1 and TRBJ2-7, with 7 nucleotides matching TRBD2. Unmatched junction bases numbered 4, after V lost 7 bases and J lost 1 base. CDR3 size: 13 residues. CDR1 and CDR2 (germline): MGHRA, YSYEKL. The CDR3 coding sequence is TGCGCCAGCATGGGGGGGGTTTCCTACGAGCAGTACTTC. Its translation is CASMGGVSYEQYF.

The chain joins TRBV5-5 to TRBJ1-2; maybe TRBD1 (5 bases). CDR3 length equals 17 residues. V dropped 1 base and J dropped 4 bases, with 20 bases sitting between them. Germline V lookup: CDR1 SGHKS, CDR2 YYEKEE (reference sequence). This CDR3 reads CASSLRFPAGIGYGYTF. Written as DNA, the CDR3 is TGTGCCAGCAGCTTGCGGTTCCCGGCAGGGATTGGCTATGGCTACACCTTC. The whole variable domain, filled in from reference TRBV5-5 and TRBJ1-2, reads DAGVTQSPTHLIKTRGQQVTLRCSPISGHKSVSWYQQVLGQGPQFIFQYYEKEERGRGNFPDRFSARQFPNYSSELNVNALLLGDSALYLCASSLRFPAGIGYGYTFGSGTRLTVV.

The chain recombines TRBV4-1 with TRBJ2-7; a possible D gene is TRBD2 (5 bases). V was trimmed by 1 base and J by 3 bases, leaving 13 bases between them. Germline CDR1 is MGHRA and CDR2 is YSYEKL. CDR3 size: 15 residues. CDR3 DNA sequence: TGCGCCAGCAGCCAAGGATCTAACGGGGTCTACGAGCAGTACTTC. It specifies CASSQGSNGVYEQYF.

The chain employs TRBV6-4 and TRBJ2-1; TRBD2 might be the D (5 bases). This CDR3 spans 16 amino acids. Germline V lookup: CDR1 MRHNA, CDR2 SNTAGT. V was shortened by 0 bases and J by 0 bases, with 9 bases between the two germline ends. The CDR3 sequence is CASSDSEDSSYNEQFF. DNA for the CDR3: TGTGCCAGCAGTGACTCGGAGGATAGCTCCTACAATGAGCAGTTCTTC.

This clone was recorded once. The rearrangement joins TRBV19 to TRBJ1-3; 7 nucleotides match TRBD1. The germline CDR1 and CDR2 sequences are LNHDA and SQIVND (reference sequence). Unmatched junction bases numbered 7, after V lost 7 bases and J lost 4 bases. The CDR3 has 14 residues. The CDR3 reads CASTAGTAGNTIYF. CDR3 nucleotide sequence: TGTGCCAGTACCGCCGGGACAGCAGGAAACACCATATATTTT.

This sequence joins TRBV5-4 and TRBJ1-4; 9 positions match TRBD1. This CDR3 has 17 residues. Germline values: CDR1 SGHNT, CDR2 YYREEE (reference sequence). Trimming removed 6 bases from V and 0 bases from J; junction bases left unmatched: 9. The CDR3 loop reads CASTDRGGVATNEKLFF. The CDR3 nucleotides are TGTGCCAGCACGGACAGGGGTGGAGTGGCAACTAATGAAAAACTGTTTTTT.

As concerns this clone: Other nucleotide sequences from this sample produce the same CDR3. In DNA, the CDR3 is TGTGCCAGCAGCTTGTCCCAGAACAATGAGCAGTTCTTC. Translating it yields CASSLSQNNEQFF. The chain uses TRBV5-4 and TRBJ2-1; no definite D call. CDR1 SGHNT and CDR2 YYREEE come from the germline V gene (reference sequence). This CDR3 spans 13 amino acids. V was clipped by 1 base and J by 5 bases, with 7 bases between them.

The V call is TRBV12-5, the J call TRBJ1-1; weak D call: TRBD1 (5 bases). This CDR3 contains 15 residues. The V and J ends lost 6 bases and 4 bases respectively, with 18 bases between them. The germline V gene encodes CDR1 LGHNT and CDR2 FRNRAP. This CDR3 is CASGPVIGALTEAFF. The CDR3, as DNA: TGTGCTAGTGGCCCGGTTATTGGGGCTCTCACTGAAGCTTTCTTT.

The chain has TRBV7-9 and TRBJ2-2; maybe TRBD1 (5 bases). Looked up from germline, CDR1 is SEHNR and CDR2 is FQNEAQ (reference sequence). The CDR3 runs 16 residues. Trimming removed 7 bases from V and 0 bases from J, with 15 bases in between. The CDR3 DNA follows: TGTGCCAGCACCTTTGGGGCGGTCCCGAACACCGGGGAGCTGTTTTTT. This encodes CASTFGAVPNTGELFF.

This clone was recorded only once. This sequence joins TRBV9 and TRBJ2-1; TRBD2 agrees at 7 bases. The CDR3 is 14 amino acids. Trimming cost V 4 bases and J 9 bases; bases outside gene matches: 10. Germline values: CDR1 SGDLS, CDR2 YYNGEE. The CDR3 region is CASSFARGGAEQFF. The CDR3 DNA reads as TGTGCCAGCAGCTTCGCAAGGGGAGGGGCTGAGCAGTTCTTC.

The rearrangement joins TRBV6-5 to TRBJ1-6; TRBD1 agrees at 7 bases. V shed 6 bases and J 5 bases; nucleotides not matched to a gene: 7. CDR3 length: 15 residues. Germline V CDR1 and CDR2: MNHEY, SVGAGI. Written as DNA, the CDR3 is TGTGCCAGCAGCCACAATGGACAGGATAATTCACCCCTCCACTTT. It encodes CASSHNGQDNSPLHF.

The chain links TRBV19 to TRBJ1-4, with 7 bases identical to TRBD1. Per germline, CDR1 LNHDA and CDR2 SQIVND (reference sequence). V trimming: 6 bases; J trimming: 5 bases; junction bases outside the gene matches: 12. This CDR3 contains 16 residues. The CDR3 reads CASRTSGQQINEKLFF. CDR3 DNA sequence: TGTGCCAGTAGGACCTCGGGACAGCAGATAAATGAAAAACTGTTTTTT.

This chain links TRBV13 with TRBJ1-6; tentatively, D is TRBD1 (6 bases). The CDR3 length is 17 residues. Trimming took off 3 bases at V and 8 bases at J, with 20 bases between the two ends. CDR1 and CDR2 from the germline V gene are PRHDT and FYEKMQ (reference sequence). The CDR3 DNA reads as TGTGCCAGCAGCTTTCAGGGGATCCAACTCTCCCATTCACCCCTCCACTTT. Protein sequence: CASSFQGIQLSHSPLHF.

V and J are TRBV27 and TRBJ2-1, with D possibly TRBD1 on 6 matching bases. This CDR3 has 16 residues. Germline loops: CDR1 MNHEY, CDR2 SMNVEV (reference sequence). V lost 7 bases and J 2 bases, leaving 18 bases between the germline ends. In DNA, the CDR3 is TGTGCCAGCATGACCCCGACAGGAAGGACCTACAATGAGCAGTTCTTC. Amino acid sequence: CASMTPTGRTYNEQFF.

This rearrangement joins TRBV4-2 to TRBJ2-1; 7 bases agree with TRBD2. This CDR3 has 14 residues. Germline lookup yields CDR1 LGHNA and CDR2 YNFKEQ. Trimming removed 1 base from V and 5 bases from J; junction bases left unmatched: 2. Written as DNA, the CDR3 is TGTGCCAGCAGCCAAGGGACTAGGAACAATGAGCAGTTCTTC. Protein product: CASSQGTRNNEQFF.

The CDR3 DNA sequence: TGTGCCAGCAGCTTAGATCTCTTCCGAGGGGCTAGCGGGAGCCACGAGCAGTACTTC. Residues: CASSLDLFRGASGSHEQYF. The chain couples TRBV11-2 to TRBJ2-7; TRBD2 agrees at 10 bases. Germline lookup yields CDR1 SGHAT and CDR2 FQNNGV. This CDR3 region has 19 residues. V shed 0 bases, J shed 5 bases, and the junction held 16 bases outside the gene matches.